These T cell receptor beta chains were read from a single sample in a study of blood T cells in healthy people across ages. TCRdb reprocessed the 5' RACE reads with MiXCR, giving one entry per CDR3 protein. This sample has about 1.5 million distinct CDR3 sequences; roughly two fifths occur once, and the top ten carry around 4%. The sample taken for sequencing was blood. The receptors stem from a woman aged 18-29 years in good health. The CDR3 runs from the conserved cysteine through the conserved F or W. Fields, in order: V gene, clone size, D gene, J gene, CDR3 protein, CDR3 DNA. The D gene is left open where the match is weak. Rows give clone size only sometimes, using once, few, many, or a class for an expanded clone.

TRBV27	.	TRBD1	TRBJ1-4	CASSSGGRLFF	TGTGCCAGCAGTTCAGGGGGCCGACTGTTTTTT
TRBV9	.	.	TRBJ2-1	CASSVMSGPYNEQFF	TGTGCCAGCAGCGTAATGTCAGGACCCTACAATGAGCAGTTTTTC
TRBV6-2/TRBV6-3	.	.	TRBJ2-4	CANGSSGVKNIQYF	TGTGCCAACGGGTCCTCCGGGGTCAAAAACATTCAGTACTTC
TRBV5-5	.	TRBD1	TRBJ2-7	CASSLITGASHEQYF	TGTGCCAGCAGCTTGATTACAGGGGCTAGCCACGAGCAGTACTTC
TRBV20-1	.	.	TRBJ1-6	CSASRIRDNSPLHF	TGCAGTGCTAGTCGGATCAGGGATAATTCACCCCTCCACTTT
TRBV5-1	.	TRBD2	TRBJ2-1	CASTPLAGGHNEQFF	TGCGCCAGCACTCCACTAGCGGGAGGTCACAATGAGCAGTTCTTC
TRBV2	few	TRBD1	TRBJ1-4	CASGPTGAYEKLFF	TGTGCCAGCGGTCCGACAGGGGCGTATGAAAAACTGTTTTTT
TRBV9	.	TRBD2	TRBJ2-3	CASSDGTISTDTQYF	TGTGCCAGCAGTGATGGGACTATAAGCACAGATACGCAGTATTTT
TRBV20-1	few	TRBD2	TRBJ2-7	CSAPDGAGSSYEQYF	TGCAGTGCTCCCGACGGAGCGGGAAGCTCCTACGAGCAGTACTTC
TRBV20-1	.	.	TRBJ1-5	CSAGGGRNQPQHF	TGCAGTGCTGGGGGGGGGAGGAATCAGCCCCAGCATTTT
TRBV27	few	.	TRBJ1-1	CASSLWGGRPTEAFF	TGTGCCAGCAGTTTATGGGGGGGGCGGCCCACTGAAGCTTTCTTT
TRBV28	few	.	TRBJ2-5	CASSLRDLETQYF	TGTGCCAGCAGTTTGAGGGACTTGGAGACCCAGTACTTC
TRBV29-1	.	TRBD2	TRBJ2-1	CSVGLAFHNEQFF	TGCAGCGTCGGACTAGCGTTTCACAATGAGCAGTTCTTC
TRBV12-3/TRBV12-4	.	.	TRBJ2-7	CASSLPDKTYEQYF	TGTGCCAGCAGCCTCCCTGACAAAACCTACGAGCAGTACTTC
TRBV4-3	few	.	TRBJ2-5	CASSQLLQETQYF	TGCGCCAGCAGCCAACTGCTCCAAGAGACCCAGTACTTC
TRBV6-6	few	.	TRBJ1-2	CASSPGAVSGYTF	TGTGCCAGCAGTCCCGGGGCAGTCTCCGGCTACACCTTC
TRBV9	few	.	TRBJ2-1	CASSAFRVSYNEQFF	TGTGCCAGCAGCGCCTTCAGGGTCTCCTACAATGAGCAGTTCTTC
TRBV9	many	.	TRBJ1-2	CASSVRGNYGYTF	TGTGCCAGCAGCGTCAGGGGTAACTATGGCTACACCTTC
TRBV29-1	.	TRBD1	TRBJ1-1	CSVHLSTGVDTEAFF	TGCAGCGTTCACCTTTCGACAGGGGTCGACACTGAAGCTTTCTTT
TRBV4-1	.	.	TRBJ2-5	CASGRDEETQYF	TGCGCCAGCGGTCGAGACGAAGAGACCCAGTACTTC
TRBV20-1	.	.	TRBJ2-5	CSARDGYGETQYF	TGCAGTGCTAGAGACGGGTACGGGGAGACCCAGTACTTC
TRBV29-1	many	.	TRBJ2-3	CSNSDSTDTQYF	TGCAGCAACTCAGACAGCACAGATACGCAGTATTTT
TRBV6-5	.	TRBD1	TRBJ2-5	CASSTRQGLDYKQYF	TGTGCCAGCAGTACTAGACAGGGGTTGGACTACAAGCAGTACTTC
TRBV4-1	few	TRBD1	TRBJ1-4	CASSQVLTHRGNEKLFF	TGCGCCAGCAGCCAAGTCCTTACCCACAGGGGGAATGAAAAACTGTTTTTT
TRBV5-5	.	.	TRBJ2-7	CASSFFLGNEQYF	TGTGCCAGCAGCTTTTTTCTAGGGAACGAGCAGTACTTC
TRBV4-2	.	.	TRBJ2-5	CASSPTSREAGETQYF	TGTGCCAGCAGCCCAACCTCAAGGGAGGCAGGAGAGACCCAGTACTTC
TRBV27	.	.	TRBJ1-2	CASSFEVRGHYGYTF	TGTGCCAGCAGTTTTGAGGTCAGAGGGCATTATGGCTACACCTTC
TRBV4-2	once	.	TRBJ1-6	CASSQETSPLHF	TGTGCCAGCAGCCAAGAAACTTCACCCCTCCACTTT
TRBV10-3	many	.	TRBJ2-3	CAISGGEGKGTDTQYF	TGTGCCATCAGTGGTGGGGAAGGGAAGGGCACAGATACGCAGTATTTT
TRBV20-1	few	TRBD1	TRBJ2-5	CSARGTGVGETQYF	TGCAGTGCTAGAGGGACAGGGGTTGGGGAGACCCAGTACTTC
TRBV18	.	TRBD1	TRBJ2-7	CASSQQGPQREQYF	TGTGCCAGCTCACAACAGGGGCCCCAACGCGAGCAGTACTTC
TRBV28	.	TRBD2	TRBJ2-3	CASSNPGLAREMQYF	TGTGCCAGCAGCAACCCGGGACTAGCGAGAGAAATGCAGTATTTT
TRBV4-3	.	.	TRBJ2-3	CASSQDVRPTDTQYF	TGCGCCAGCAGCCAAGATGTCAGGCCCACAGATACGCAGTATTTT
TRBV13	.	.	TRBJ2-3	CASSFEITDMQYF	TGTGCCAGCAGCTTCGAGATCACAGATATGCAGTATTTT
TRBV10-1	.	.	TRBJ2-1	CASSELPGATQETQFF	TGCGCCAGCAGTGAGCTGCCAGGGGCTACCCAAGAGACCCAGTTCTTC
TRBV27	.	TRBD2	TRBJ2-5	CASSFSSGSPETQYF	TGTGCCAGCAGTTTTAGCAGCGGGAGTCCAGAGACCCAGTACTTC
TRBV10-3	.	TRBD2	TRBJ2-3	CAIKPSGVAGGGTDTQYF	TGTGCCATCAAACCCTCAGGGGTAGCGGGGGGAGGCACAGATACGCAGTATTTT
TRBV11-1	.	TRBD2	TRBJ2-5	CASRKGTSGRQETQYF	TGTGCCAGCAGGAAAGGGACTAGCGGTCGGCAAGAGACCCAGTACTTC
TRBV12-5	.	.	TRBJ2-2	CASGIWTGTGELFF	TGTGCTAGTGGAATATGGACCGGCACCGGGGAGCTGTTTTTT
TRBV29-1	.	TRBD1	TRBJ1-5	CSVRTGDQPQHF	TGCAGTGTTCGGACAGGGGATCAGCCCCAGCATTTT
TRBV4-3	few	TRBD1	TRBJ2-3	CASSQDPGGMSTDTQYF	TGCGCCAGCAGCCAAGATCCAGGGGGCATGAGCACAGATACGCAGTATTTT
TRBV6-2/TRBV6-3	.	TRBD1	TRBJ2-7	CASKKGQGAYEQYF	TGTGCCAGCAAGAAGGGACAGGGGGCCTACGAGCAGTACTTC
TRBV2	.	.	TRBJ1-2	CANSELVSGGGYTF	TGTGCCAACAGTGAACTGGTTTCAGGTGGTGGCTACACCTTC
TRBV27	few	TRBD1	TRBJ2-7	CASSITGGYEQYF	TGTGCCAGCTCTATTACAGGGGGTTACGAGCAGTACTTC
TRBV20-1	few	TRBD2	TRBJ2-1	CSAQGAGGIINHEQFF	TGCAGTGCCCAGGGTGCGGGGGGGATTATAAATCATGAGCAGTTCTTC
TRBV29-1	.	.	TRBJ1-1	CSVEGGAMNTEAFF	TGCAGCGTTGAAGGAGGGGCCATGAACACTGAAGCTTTCTTT
TRBV20-1	.	TRBD1	TRBJ1-4	CSASPRGRGEKLFF	TGCAGTGCTAGCCCCAGGGGGCGAGGTGAAAAACTGTTTTTT
TRBV9	few	.	TRBJ2-1	CASSVRGNAYNEQFF	TGTGCCAGCAGCGTACGGGGAAATGCCTACAATGAGCAGTTCTTC
TRBV11-2	.	.	TRBJ1-5	CASSLGIGYNQPQHF	TGTGCCAGCAGCTTAGGGATAGGGTACAATCAGCCCCAGCATTTT
TRBV12-3/TRBV12-4	few	.	TRBJ2-5	CASSTDTQETQYF	TGTGCCAGCAGTACTGACACACAAGAGACCCAGTACTTC
TRBV12-3/TRBV12-4	.	.	TRBJ2-5	CASSELGGLETQYF	TGTGCCAGCAGTGAGCTTGGGGGTTTAGAGACCCAGTACTTC
TRBV6-5	.	TRBD2	TRBJ2-7	CASRVTGGIDEQYF	TGTGCCAGCAGAGTTACCGGGGGGATTGACGAGCAGTACTTC
TRBV7-2	.	.	TRBJ2-7	CASSLRQDIYEQYF	TGTGCCAGCAGCCTCCGACAGGATATCTACGAGCAGTACTTC
TRBV5-7	once	.	TRBJ2-7	CASSLLPGVYNEQYF	TGTGCCAGCAGCTTGTTGCCAGGGGTCTACAATGAGCAGTACTTC
TRBV10-3	few	.	TRBJ1-1	CAISERALSVNTEAFF	TGTGCCATCAGTGAAAGGGCCCTCAGCGTGAACACTGAAGCTTTCTTT
TRBV5-1	.	TRBD2	TRBJ2-5	CASSLGVTSATLNEQYF	TGCGCCAGCAGCTTGGGGGTTACTAGCGCAACCCTCAATGAGCAGTACTTC
TRBV20-1	.	.	TRBJ1-2	CSARVGGNYGYTF	TGCAGTGCTAGAGTTGGGGGGAACTATGGCTACACCTTC
TRBV5-5	.	TRBD1	TRBJ2-1	CASSPGTGHEQFF	TGTGCCAGCAGCCCGGGGACAGGTCATGAGCAGTTCTTC